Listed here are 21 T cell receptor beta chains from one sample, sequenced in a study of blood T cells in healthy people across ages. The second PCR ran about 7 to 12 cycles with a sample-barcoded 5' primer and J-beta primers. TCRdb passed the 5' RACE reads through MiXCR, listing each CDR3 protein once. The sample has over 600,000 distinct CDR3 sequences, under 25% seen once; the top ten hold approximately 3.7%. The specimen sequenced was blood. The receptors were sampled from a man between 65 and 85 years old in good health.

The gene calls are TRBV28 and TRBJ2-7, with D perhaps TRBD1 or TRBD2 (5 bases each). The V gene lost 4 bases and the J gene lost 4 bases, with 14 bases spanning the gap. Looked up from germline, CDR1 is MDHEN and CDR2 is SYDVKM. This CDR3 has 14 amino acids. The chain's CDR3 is CASSSTRGTYEQYF. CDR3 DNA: TGTGCCAGCAGTTCGACCCGGGGCACTTACGAGCAGTACTTC.

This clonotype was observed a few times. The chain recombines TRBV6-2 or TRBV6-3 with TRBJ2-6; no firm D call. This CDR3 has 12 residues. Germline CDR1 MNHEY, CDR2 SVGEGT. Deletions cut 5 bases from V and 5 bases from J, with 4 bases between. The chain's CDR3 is CASSPRANVLTF. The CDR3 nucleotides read TGTGCCAGCAGTCCCCGGGCCAACGTCCTGACTTTC.

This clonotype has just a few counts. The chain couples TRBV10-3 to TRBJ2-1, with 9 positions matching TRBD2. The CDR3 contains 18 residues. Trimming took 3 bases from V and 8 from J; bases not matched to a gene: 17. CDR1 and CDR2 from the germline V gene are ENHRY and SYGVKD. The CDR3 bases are TGTGCCATCAGTGATATGAAGGTAGCGGGAGATCGGCCGTATGAGCAGTTCTTC. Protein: CAISDMKVAGDRPYEQFF.

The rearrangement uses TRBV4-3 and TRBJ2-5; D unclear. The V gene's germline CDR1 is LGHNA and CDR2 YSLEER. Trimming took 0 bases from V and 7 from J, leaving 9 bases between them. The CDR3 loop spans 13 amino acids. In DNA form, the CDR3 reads TGCGCCAGCAGCCAAGAAGGTCGGGCGACCCAGTACTTC. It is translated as CASSQEGRATQYF.

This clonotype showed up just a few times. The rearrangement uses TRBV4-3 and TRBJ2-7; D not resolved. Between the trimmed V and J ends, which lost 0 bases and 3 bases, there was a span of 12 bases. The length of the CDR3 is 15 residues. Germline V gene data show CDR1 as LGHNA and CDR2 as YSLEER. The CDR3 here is CASSQEKWHVYEQYF. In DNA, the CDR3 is TGCGCCAGCAGCCAAGAAAAATGGCACGTCTACGAGCAGTACTTC.

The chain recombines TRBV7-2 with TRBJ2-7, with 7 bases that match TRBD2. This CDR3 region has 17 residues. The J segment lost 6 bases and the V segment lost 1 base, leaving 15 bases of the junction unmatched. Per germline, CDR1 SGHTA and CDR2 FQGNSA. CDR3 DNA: TGTGCCAGCAGCTTAGGGCGCTCCGGGACTACGGATGTCGAGCAGTACTTC. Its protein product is CASSLGRSGTTDVEQYF. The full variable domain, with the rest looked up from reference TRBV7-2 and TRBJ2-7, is GAGVSQSPSNKVTEKGKDVELRCDPISGHTALYWYRQSLGQGLEFLIYFQGNSAPDKSGLPSDRFSAERTGGSVSTLTIQRTQQEDSAVYLCASSLGRSGTTDVEQYFGPGTRLTVT.

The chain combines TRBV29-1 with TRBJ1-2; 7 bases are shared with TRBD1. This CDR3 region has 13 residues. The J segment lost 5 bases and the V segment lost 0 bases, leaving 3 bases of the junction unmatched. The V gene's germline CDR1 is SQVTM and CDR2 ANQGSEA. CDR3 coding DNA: TGCAGCGTTGAAGAAGGGGGCAGATATGGCTACACCTTC. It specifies CSVEEGGRYGYTF.

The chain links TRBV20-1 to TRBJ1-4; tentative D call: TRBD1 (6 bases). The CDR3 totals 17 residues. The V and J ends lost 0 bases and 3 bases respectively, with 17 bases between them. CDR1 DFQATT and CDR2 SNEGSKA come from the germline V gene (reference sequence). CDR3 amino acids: CSARDLGGGVPNEKLFF. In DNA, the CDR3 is TGCAGTGCTAGAGATTTGGGGGGCGGGGTTCCTAATGAAAAACTGTTTTTT.

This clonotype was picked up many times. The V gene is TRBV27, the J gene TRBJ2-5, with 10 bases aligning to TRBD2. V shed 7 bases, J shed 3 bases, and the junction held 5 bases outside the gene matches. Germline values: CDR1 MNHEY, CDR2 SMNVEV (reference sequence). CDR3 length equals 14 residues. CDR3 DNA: TGTGCCAGCAAAACTAGCGGGGTAGAAGAGACCCAGTACTTC. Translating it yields CASKTSGVEETQYF.

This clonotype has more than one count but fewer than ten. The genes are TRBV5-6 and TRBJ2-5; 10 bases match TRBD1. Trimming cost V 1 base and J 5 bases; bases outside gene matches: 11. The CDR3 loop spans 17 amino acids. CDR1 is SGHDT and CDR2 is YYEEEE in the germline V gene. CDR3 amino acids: CASSLWGQGLPGETQYF. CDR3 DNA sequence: TGTGCCAGCAGCTTGTGGGGACAGGGGTTGCCTGGGGAGACCCAGTACTTC.

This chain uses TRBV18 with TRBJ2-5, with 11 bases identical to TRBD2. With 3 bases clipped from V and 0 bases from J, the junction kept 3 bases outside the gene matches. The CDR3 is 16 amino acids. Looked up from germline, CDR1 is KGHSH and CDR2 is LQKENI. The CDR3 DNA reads TGTGCCAGCTCACCTCTGACTAGCGGGAACCAAGAGACCCAGTACTTC. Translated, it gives CASSPLTSGNQETQYF.

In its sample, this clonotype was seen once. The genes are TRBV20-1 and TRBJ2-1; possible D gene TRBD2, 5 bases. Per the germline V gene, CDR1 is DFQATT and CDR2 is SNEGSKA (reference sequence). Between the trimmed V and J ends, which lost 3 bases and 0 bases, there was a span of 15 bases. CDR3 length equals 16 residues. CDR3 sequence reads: CSASFGSASSYNEQFF. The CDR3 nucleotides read TGCAGTGCTAGCTTTGGTAGCGCAAGCTCCTACAATGAGCAGTTCTTC.

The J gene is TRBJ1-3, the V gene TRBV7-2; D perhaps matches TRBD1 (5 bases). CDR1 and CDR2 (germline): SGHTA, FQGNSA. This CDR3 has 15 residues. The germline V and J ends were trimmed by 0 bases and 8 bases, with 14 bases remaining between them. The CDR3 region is CASSLAGTQVDTIYF. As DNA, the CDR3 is TGTGCCAGCAGCTTAGCCGGGACCCAGGTTGACACCATATATTTT.

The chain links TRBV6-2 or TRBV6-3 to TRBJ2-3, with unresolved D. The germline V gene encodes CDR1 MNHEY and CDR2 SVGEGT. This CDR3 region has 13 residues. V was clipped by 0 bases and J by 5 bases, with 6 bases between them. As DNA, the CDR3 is TGTGCCAGCAGTTACTCCCGCGGAGATACGCAGTATTTT. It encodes CASSYSRGDTQYF.

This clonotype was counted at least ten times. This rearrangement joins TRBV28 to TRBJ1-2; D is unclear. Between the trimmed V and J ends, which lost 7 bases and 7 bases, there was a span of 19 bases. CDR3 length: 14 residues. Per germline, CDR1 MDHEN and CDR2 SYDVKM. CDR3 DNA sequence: TGTGCCAGCATAAAGCTGGACCGTTTATCTGGCTACACCTTC. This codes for CASIKLDRLSGYTF.

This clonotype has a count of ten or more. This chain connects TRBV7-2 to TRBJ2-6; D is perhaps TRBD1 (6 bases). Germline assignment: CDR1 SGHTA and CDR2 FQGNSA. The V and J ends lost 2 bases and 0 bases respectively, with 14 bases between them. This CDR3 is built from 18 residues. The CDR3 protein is CASSLYLGAGSGANVLTF. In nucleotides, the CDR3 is TGTGCCAGCAGCTTATATCTGGGGGCGGGCTCTGGGGCCAACGTCCTGACTTTC.

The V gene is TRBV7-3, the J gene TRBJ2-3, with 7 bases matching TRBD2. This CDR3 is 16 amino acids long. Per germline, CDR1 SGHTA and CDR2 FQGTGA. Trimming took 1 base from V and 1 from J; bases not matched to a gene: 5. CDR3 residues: CASSLKPGLGTDTQYF. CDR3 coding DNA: TGTGCCAGCAGCTTAAAACCAGGACTAGGCACAGATACGCAGTATTTT.

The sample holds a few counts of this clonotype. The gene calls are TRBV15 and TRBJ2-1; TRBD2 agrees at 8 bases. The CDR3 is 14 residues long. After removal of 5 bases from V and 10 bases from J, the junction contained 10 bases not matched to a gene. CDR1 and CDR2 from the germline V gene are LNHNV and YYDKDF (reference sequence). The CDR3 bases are TGTGCCACCAGCCGTCCTATGAGCGGGAGAGAGCAGTTCTTC. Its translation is CATSRPMSGREQFF.

Written as DNA, the CDR3 is TGCGCCAGCAGCCAAGATAGCGGCGGGAGGTTTGAGACCCAGTACTTC. It specifies CASSQDSGGRFETQYF. The chain has TRBV4-1 and TRBJ2-5, with 8 positions matching TRBD2. The junction had 8 bases not matched to a gene; V was cut back by 0 bases and J by 5 bases. Germline CDR1 and CDR2: MGHRA and YSYEKL. CDR3 size: 16 residues.

The CDR3: CASTLGGTSSTGELFF. CDR3 DNA: TGTGCCAGCACCTTAGGTGGGACTAGCAGCACCGGGGAGCTGTTTTTT. The genes are TRBV12-3 or TRBV12-4 and TRBJ2-2; 9 nucleotides match TRBD2. This CDR3 is 16 amino acids long. Unmatched junction bases numbered 10, after V lost 7 bases and J lost 4 bases.

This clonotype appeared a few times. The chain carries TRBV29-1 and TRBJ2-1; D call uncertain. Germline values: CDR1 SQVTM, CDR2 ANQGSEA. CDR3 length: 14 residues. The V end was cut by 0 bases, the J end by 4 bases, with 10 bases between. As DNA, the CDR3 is TGCAGCGTTGAAGATGCAATCAGATACAATGAGCAGTTCTTC. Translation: CSVEDAIRYNEQFF.